Shown below are 10 T cell receptor beta chains from a single sample sequenced in a study of early T cells in non-severe SARS-CoV-2 infection. TCRdb fed the 5' RACE reads into MiXCR, producing one record per CDR3 protein. The sample carries 35,000 to 45,000 distinct CDR3 sequences, over 4.5% recorded once. The source material was whole blood. Source of these receptors: an adult who was a healthcare worker with PCR-confirmed SARS-CoV-2 infection or an uninfected control (not recorded which).

This clonotype was recorded many times. The rearrangement links TRBV7-2 to TRBJ2-1; 9 nucleotides agree with TRBD1. The CDR3 sequence is 18 residues long. J gave up 3 bases and V 0 bases, and 9 bases lay outside the gene matches. Germline CDR1 reads SGHTA; CDR2 reads FQGNSA. Written as DNA, the CDR3 is TGTGCCAGCAGCTTAGCGGGACAGGGCGTGGGGCGCTACAATGAGCAGTTCTTC. Translated: CASSLAGQGVGRYNEQFF.

This clonotype occurred many times. The V and J genes are TRBV28 and TRBJ1-5; D may be TRBD1 (5 bases). Trimming took off 9 bases at V and 4 bases at J, with 16 bases between the two ends. The germline CDR1 and CDR2 sequences are MDHEN and SYDVKM. The CDR3 is 14 amino acids. CDR3 protein: CASTGAAVNQPQHF. CDR3 sequence (DNA): TGTGCCAGTACCGGGGCAGCCGTTAATCAGCCCCAGCATTTT.

This clonotype was detected only a few times. The rearrangement links TRBV25-1 to TRBJ1-6, with 9 positions matching TRBD1. CDR3 length: 15 amino acids. CDR1 MGHDK and CDR2 SYGVNS come from the germline V gene. V lost 4 bases and J lost 10; bases outside the gene matches: 8. CDR3 sequence reads: CASSGSGQGKSPLHF. DNA for the CDR3: TGTGCCAGCAGTGGCTCAGGACAGGGGAAATCACCCCTCCACTTT.

This clonotype was found many times. The chain employs TRBV6-5 and TRBJ2-7; no clear D gene. From germline, CDR1 is MNHEY and CDR2 SVGAGI. CDR3 size: 14 residues. Trimming cost V 0 bases and J 1 base, with 7 bases left between them. The CDR3 sequence: CASSYSLGSYEQYF. The CDR3 nucleotides are TGTGCCAGCAGTTACTCTCTCGGATCCTACGAGCAGTACTTC.

This clonotype was counted ten times or more. V and J are TRBV4-2 and TRBJ1-6; maybe TRBD1 (6 bases). The germline V gene has CDR1 LGHNA and CDR2 YNFKEQ. The CDR3 contains 17 residues. Trimming cost V 4 bases and J 0 bases, with 13 bases left between them. CDR3 nucleotides: TGTGCCAGCAGCCCCCGGACAGCGAGCTCCTATAATTCACCCCTCCACTTT. It is translated as CASSPRTASSYNSPLHF.

This clonotype was detected ten times or more. One end of the junction is discordant with germline, which a read error may explain. J is TRBJ2-1 and V is TRBV12-3 or TRBV12-4, with D perhaps being TRBD1 or TRBD2 (5 bases each). CDR3 length: 14 amino acids. CDR3 protein: CASSLAGAETIMIF. Here the CDR3 DNA reads TGTGCCAGCAGTCTCGCCGGGGCAGAGACTATTATGATCTTC.

The sample holds many counts of this clonotype. J is TRBJ1-5 and V is TRBV10-1, with 10 bases identical to TRBD1. The ends lost 5 bases at V and 5 bases at J; junction bases unmatched: 6. Germline CDR1 and CDR2: WNHNN and SYGVQD (reference sequence). The CDR3 covers 15 residues. The CDR3 region is CASSPGTGEDQPQHF. Written as DNA, the CDR3 is TGCGCCAGCAGTCCCGGGACAGGGGAAGATCAGCCCCAGCATTTT.

This clonotype was picked up many times. This chain uses TRBV19 with TRBJ2-7; D may be TRBD1 (6 bases). V lost 6 bases to trimming and J lost 4 bases, with 7 bases between them. The CDR3 totals 11 residues. Germline V gives CDR1 LNHDA, CDR2 SQIVND (reference sequence). CDR3 amino acids: CASSTGYEQYF. CDR3 sequence (DNA): TGTGCCAGTAGCACAGGGTACGAGCAGTACTTC.

This clonotype was found many times. The J gene is TRBJ2-1, the V gene TRBV11-2; the match to TRBD2 covers 12 bases. This CDR3 spans 19 amino acids. Germline loops: CDR1 SGHAT, CDR2 FQNNGV. After removal of 1 base from V and 4 bases from J, the junction contained 11 bases not matched to a gene. The CDR3 region is CASSLVGVVGLAGYNEQFF. The DNA of the CDR3 is TGTGCCAGCAGCTTAGTCGGAGTGGTCGGACTAGCGGGATACAATGAGCAGTTCTTC. The variable domain in full, completed from reference TRBV11-2 and TRBJ2-1, reads EAGVAQSPRYKIIEKRQSVAFWCNPISGHATLYWYQQILGQGPKLLIQFQNNGVVDDSQLPKDRFSAERLKGVDSTLKIQPAKLEDSAVYLCASSLVGVVGLAGYNEQFFGPGTRLTVL.

The table lists this clonotype with many counts. J is TRBJ1-2 and V is TRBV10-3, with D perhaps TRBD1 (6 bases). V gave up 0 bases and J gave up 3 bases, with 17 bases separating them. Germline CDR1 reads ENHRY; CDR2 reads SYGVKD. The CDR3 loop spans 17 amino acids. This CDR3 is CAISESDYGGRDYGYTF. Written as DNA, the CDR3 is TGTGCCATCAGTGAGTCGGATTATGGGGGCCGTGACTATGGCTACACCTTC.